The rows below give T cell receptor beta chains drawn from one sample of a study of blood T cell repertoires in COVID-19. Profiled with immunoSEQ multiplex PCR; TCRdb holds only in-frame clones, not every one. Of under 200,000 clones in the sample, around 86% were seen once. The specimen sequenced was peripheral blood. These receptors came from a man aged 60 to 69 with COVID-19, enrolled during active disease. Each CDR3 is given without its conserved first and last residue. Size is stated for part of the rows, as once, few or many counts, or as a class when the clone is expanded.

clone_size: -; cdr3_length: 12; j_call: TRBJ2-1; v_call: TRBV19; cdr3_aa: ASRGLAGDSEQF
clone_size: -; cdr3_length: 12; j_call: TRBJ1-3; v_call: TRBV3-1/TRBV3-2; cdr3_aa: ASSLTGAGNTIY
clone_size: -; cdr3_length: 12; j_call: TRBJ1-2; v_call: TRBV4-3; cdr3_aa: ASSPTGDNYGYT
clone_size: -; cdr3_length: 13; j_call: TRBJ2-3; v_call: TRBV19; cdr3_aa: ASRWGGPTTDTQY
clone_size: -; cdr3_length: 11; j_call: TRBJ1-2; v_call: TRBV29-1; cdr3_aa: STKSGKSGGYT
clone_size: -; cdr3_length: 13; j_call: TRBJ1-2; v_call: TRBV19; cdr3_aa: ASSIDGAFGYGYT
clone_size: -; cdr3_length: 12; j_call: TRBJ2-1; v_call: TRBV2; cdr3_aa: ASSLSGGYNEQF
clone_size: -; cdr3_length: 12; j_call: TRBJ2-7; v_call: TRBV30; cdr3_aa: AWSLTHNSYEQY
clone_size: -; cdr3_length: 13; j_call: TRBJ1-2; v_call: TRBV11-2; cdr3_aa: ASSLDKAGSYGYT
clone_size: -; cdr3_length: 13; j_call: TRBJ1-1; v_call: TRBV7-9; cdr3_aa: ASSQGGTGTTEAF
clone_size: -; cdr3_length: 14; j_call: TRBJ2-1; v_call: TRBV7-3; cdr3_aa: ASSLTVAGGGNEQF
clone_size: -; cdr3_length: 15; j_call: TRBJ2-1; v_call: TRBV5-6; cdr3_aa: ASSPLAGGGVWNEQF
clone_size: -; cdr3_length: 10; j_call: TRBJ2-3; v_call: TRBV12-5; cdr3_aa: ASGLRGDTQY
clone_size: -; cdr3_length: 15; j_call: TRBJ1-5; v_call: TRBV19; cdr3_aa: ASKETGGTYSNQPQH
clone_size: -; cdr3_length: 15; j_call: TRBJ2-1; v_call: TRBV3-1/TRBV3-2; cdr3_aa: ASSQEFQTGNYNEQF
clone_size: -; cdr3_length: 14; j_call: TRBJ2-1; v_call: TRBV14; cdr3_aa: ASSQPSVGLYNEQF
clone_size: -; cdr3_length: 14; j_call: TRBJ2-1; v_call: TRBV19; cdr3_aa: ASSSIAEKIYNEQF
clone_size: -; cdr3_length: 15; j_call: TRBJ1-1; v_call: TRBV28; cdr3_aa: ASRRQGRVGKNTEAF
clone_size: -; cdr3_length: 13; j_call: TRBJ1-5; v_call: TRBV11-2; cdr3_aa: ASSVTNGANQPQH
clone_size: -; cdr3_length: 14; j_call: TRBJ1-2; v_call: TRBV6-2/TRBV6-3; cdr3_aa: ASSFASQSFADGYT
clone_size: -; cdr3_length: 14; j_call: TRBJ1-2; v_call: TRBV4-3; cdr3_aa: ASSQDRGGTNYGYT
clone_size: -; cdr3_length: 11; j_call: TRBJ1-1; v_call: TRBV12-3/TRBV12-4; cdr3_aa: ASSRDRNTEAF
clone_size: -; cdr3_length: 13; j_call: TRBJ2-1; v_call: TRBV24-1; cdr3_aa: ATSVVAASYNEQF
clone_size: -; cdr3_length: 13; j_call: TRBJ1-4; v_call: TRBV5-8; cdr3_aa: ASSLNSQGKSKLF
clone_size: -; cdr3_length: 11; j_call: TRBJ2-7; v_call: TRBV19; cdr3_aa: ASSAQGINEQY
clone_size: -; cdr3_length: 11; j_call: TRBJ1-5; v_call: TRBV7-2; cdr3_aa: ASSLTGGQPQH
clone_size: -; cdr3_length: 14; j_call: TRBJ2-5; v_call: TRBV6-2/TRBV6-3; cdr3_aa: ASSRYRQALQETQY
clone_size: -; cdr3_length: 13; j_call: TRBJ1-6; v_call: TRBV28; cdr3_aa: ASSQSTGNNSPLH
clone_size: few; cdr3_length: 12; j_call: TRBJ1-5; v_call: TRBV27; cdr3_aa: ASSFVWGDQPQH
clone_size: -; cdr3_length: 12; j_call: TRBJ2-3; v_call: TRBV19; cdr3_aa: ASSTTGVRVTQY
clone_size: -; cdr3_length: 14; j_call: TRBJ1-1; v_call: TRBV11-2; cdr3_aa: ASSLELGGGNTEAF
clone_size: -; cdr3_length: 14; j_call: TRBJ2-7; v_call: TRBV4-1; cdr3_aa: ASSQDIGAGRYEQY
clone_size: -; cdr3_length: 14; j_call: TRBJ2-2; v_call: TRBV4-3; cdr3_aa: ASSQVGSGGSGELF
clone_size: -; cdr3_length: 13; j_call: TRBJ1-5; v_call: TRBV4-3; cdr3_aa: ASSQEQGENQPQH
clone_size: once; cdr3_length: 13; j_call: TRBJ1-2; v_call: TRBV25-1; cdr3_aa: ASSFAGTGVGGYT
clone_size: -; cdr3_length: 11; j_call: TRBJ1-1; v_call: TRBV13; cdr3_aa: ASSLGAQTEAF
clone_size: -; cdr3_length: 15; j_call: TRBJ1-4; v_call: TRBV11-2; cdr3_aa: ASSLRGSGTGGEKLF
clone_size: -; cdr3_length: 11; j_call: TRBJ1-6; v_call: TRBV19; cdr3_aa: ASQETENSPLH
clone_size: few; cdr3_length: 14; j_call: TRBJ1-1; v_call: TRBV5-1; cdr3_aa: ASSLGYRGMNTEAF
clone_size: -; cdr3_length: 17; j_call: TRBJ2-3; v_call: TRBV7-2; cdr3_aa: ASSLVGFGGAIRLDTQY
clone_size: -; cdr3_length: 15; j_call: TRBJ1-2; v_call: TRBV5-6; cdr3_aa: ASSPAKGQGSIYGYT
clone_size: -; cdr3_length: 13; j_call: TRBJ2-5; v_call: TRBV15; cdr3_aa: ATSSLPQVLKTQY
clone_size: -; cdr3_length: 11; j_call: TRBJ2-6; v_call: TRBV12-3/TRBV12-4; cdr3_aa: ASLEFGANVLT
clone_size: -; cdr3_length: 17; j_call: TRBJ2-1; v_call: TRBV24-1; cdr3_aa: ATSDLQPPGLGGGNEQF
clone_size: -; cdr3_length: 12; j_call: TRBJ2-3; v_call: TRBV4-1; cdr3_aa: ASSQGGGTDTQY
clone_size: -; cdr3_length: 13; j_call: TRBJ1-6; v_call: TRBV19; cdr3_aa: ASSIAGGSDSPLH
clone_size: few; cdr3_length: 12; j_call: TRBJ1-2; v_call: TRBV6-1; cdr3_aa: ASSEGTGELGYT
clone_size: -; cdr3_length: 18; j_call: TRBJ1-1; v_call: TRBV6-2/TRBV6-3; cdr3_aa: ASSYGQAVGIIRPNTEAF
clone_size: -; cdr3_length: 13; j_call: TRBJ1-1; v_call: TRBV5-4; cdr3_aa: ASSEWGPGNTEAF
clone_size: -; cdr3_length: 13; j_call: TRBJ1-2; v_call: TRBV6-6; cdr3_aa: ASSYADRVEDGYT
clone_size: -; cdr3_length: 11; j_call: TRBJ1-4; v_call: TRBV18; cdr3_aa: ASSPGLNEKLF
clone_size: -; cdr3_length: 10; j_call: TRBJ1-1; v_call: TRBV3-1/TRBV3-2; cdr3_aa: ASSQTFTEAF
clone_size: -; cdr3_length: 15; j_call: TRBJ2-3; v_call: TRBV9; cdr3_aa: ASSVSSGGWSTDTQY
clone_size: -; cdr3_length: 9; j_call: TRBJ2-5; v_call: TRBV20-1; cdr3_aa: SAQASETQY